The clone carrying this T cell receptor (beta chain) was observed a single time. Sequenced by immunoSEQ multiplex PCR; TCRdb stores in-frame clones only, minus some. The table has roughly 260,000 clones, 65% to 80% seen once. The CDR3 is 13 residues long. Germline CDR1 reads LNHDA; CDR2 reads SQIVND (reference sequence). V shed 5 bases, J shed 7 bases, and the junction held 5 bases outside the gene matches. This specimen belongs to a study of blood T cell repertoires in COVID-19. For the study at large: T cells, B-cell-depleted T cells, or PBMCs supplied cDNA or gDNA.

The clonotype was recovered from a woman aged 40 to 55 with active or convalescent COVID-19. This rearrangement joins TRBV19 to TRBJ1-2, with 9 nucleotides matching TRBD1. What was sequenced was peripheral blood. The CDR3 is CASSAGTGLGYTF. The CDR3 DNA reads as TGTGCCAGTAGTGCTGGGACAGGGCTTGGCTACACCTTC. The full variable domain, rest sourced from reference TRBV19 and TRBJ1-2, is DGGITQSPKYLFRKEGQNVTLSCEQNLNHDAMYWYRQDPGQGLRLIYYSQIVNDFQKGDIAEGYSVSREKKESFPLTVTSAQKNPTAFYLCASSAGTGLGYTFGSGTRLTVV.